Presented here are 30 T cell receptor beta chains from one specimen sequenced in a study of cytomegalovirus exposure and HLA in healthy donors. The PCR had 60 Vbeta and 13 Jbeta primers. Assay: immunoSEQ multiplex PCR; the TCRdb copy retains only in-frame clones and omits some. The sample consists of nearly 110,000 clones, roughly 80% of them appearing once. Sequenced: PBMCs. The receptors shown here come from a man aged 25 to 40 in good health and CMV-seronegative.

V is TRBV4-1 and J is TRBJ2-3; TRBD1 agrees at 11 bases. This CDR3 contains 15 residues. After removal of 6 bases from V and 3 bases from J, the junction contained 5 bases not matched to a gene. CDR1 and CDR2 (germline): MGHRA, YSYEKL. This CDR3 is CASRLGQGATDTQYF. CDR3 coding DNA: TGCGCCAGCAGACTTGGACAGGGGGCTACAGATACGCAGTATTTT.

There are a few counts of this clone. The chain couples TRBV10-1 to TRBJ2-7, with 9 bases identical to TRBD2. V shed 10 bases, J shed 3 bases, and the junction held 4 bases outside the gene matches. Germline V gene lookup returns CDR1 WNHNN and CDR2 SYGVQD (reference sequence). This CDR3 has 12 residues. The DNA of the CDR3 is TGCGCCACTAGCGGGAACGGCTACGAGCAGTACTTC. It yields the protein CATSGNGYEQYF.

This clone came up a few times. This chain links TRBV2 with TRBJ1-1, with D perhaps matching TRBD1 (5 bases). The CDR3 length is 13 residues. Deletions cut 7 bases from V and 4 bases from J, with 13 bases between. Germline loops: CDR1 SNHLY, CDR2 FYNNEI. CDR3 residues: CASIKGFLTEAFF. In nucleotides, the CDR3 is TGTGCCAGCATTAAGGGGTTCCTCACTGAAGCTTTCTTT.

The chain joins TRBV9 to TRBJ2-2; D possibly corresponds to TRBD2 (6 bases). Germline V gives CDR1 SGDLS, CDR2 YYNGEE. The CDR3 has 15 amino acids. Between the trimmed V and J ends, which lost 0 bases and 5 bases, there was a span of 11 bases. The CDR3 region is CASSVAGRETGELFF. The CDR3 DNA reads TGTGCCAGCAGCGTAGCAGGACGGGAGACCGGGGAGCTGTTTTTT.

V gene TRBV6-5 combines with J gene TRBJ2-7; tentative D call: TRBD1 (7 bases). This CDR3 comprises 16 residues. V gave up 0 bases and J gave up 6 bases, with 18 bases separating them. Germline assignment: CDR1 MNHEY and CDR2 SVGAGI. CDR3 bases: TGTGCCAGCAGTTACTCGCCAGGGGGGTCCCTACGCGAGCAGTACTTC. It codes for CASSYSPGGSLREQYF.

The sample holds a few counts of this clone. This chain uses TRBV6-5 with TRBJ2-6, with 12 bases fitting TRBD1. J lost 4 bases, V lost 6 bases, and 1 base had no gene match. The CDR3 runs 15 residues. Germline CDR1 is MNHEY and CDR2 is SVGAGI. Here the CDR3 reads CASRGQGAGANVLTF. CDR3 DNA sequence: TGTGCCAGCAGGGGACAGGGGGCCGGGGCCAACGTCCTGACTTTC.

CDR3 nucleotide sequence: TGTGCCAGCAGTGCCCTTTCAGGGCCTGCTAATGAAAAACTGTTTTTT. Amino acid sequence: CASSALSGPANEKLFF. The rearrangement links TRBV28 to TRBJ1-4; TRBD1 might be the D (5 bases). The CDR3 has 16 amino acids. Trimming shortened V by 5 bases and J by 3 bases, and 16 bases separated the two germline ends. Germline V gene lookup returns CDR1 MDHEN and CDR2 SYDVKM. The full variable domain, in which reference TRBV28 and TRBJ1-4 provide the parts outside the CDR3, is DVKVTQSSRYLVKRTGEKVFLECVQDMDHENMFWYRQDPGLGLRLIYFSYDVKMKEKGDIPEGYSVSREKKERFSLILESASTNQTSMYLCASSALSGPANEKLFFGSGTQLSVL.

This CDR3 is CASSLRIGGAFF. The CDR3 coding sequence is TGTGCCAGCAGTTTAAGGATCGGGGGAGCTTTCTTT. The chain employs TRBV28 and TRBJ1-1; D is possibly TRBD1 (5 bases). The CDR3 runs to 12 residues. Trimming stripped 2 bases from V and 10 bases from J, with 11 bases between. Germline V gives CDR1 MDHEN, CDR2 SYDVKM. The complete variable domain, with remaining parts taken from reference TRBV28 and TRBJ1-1, reads DVKVTQSSRYLVKRTGEKVFLECVQDMDHENMFWYRQDPGLGLRLIYFSYDVKMKEKGDIPEGYSVSREKKERFSLILESASTNQTSMYLCASSLRIGGAFFGQGTRLTVV.

This sequence joins TRBV11-1 and TRBJ2-5; 10 positions agree with TRBD1. CDR1 SGHAT and CDR2 FQDESV come from the germline V gene (reference sequence). CDR3 length: 14 amino acids. V lost 5 bases and J lost 7; bases outside the gene matches: 7. The CDR3, as DNA: TGTGCCAGCAGCCGGGGACAGGGGAGGGTGACCCAGTACTTC. It specifies CASSRGQGRVTQYF.

CDR3 coding DNA: TGTGCCAGCAGCCGCAGTTGGGGCGGTACCGGTTCACCCCTCCACTTT. It specifies CASSRSWGGTGSPLHF. The rearrangement joins TRBV5-6 to TRBJ1-6, with TRBD1 as a possible D gene (5 bases). The germline V gene encodes CDR1 SGHDT and CDR2 YYEEEE. CDR3 length: 16 residues. Trimming shortened V by 4 bases and J by 9 bases, and 20 bases separated the two germline ends.

The V call is TRBV4-2, the J call TRBJ1-5, with D possibly being TRBD1 (6 bases). The CDR3 is made up of 16 amino acids. V was trimmed by 0 bases and J by 2 bases, leaving 11 bases between them. Germline V gene lookup returns CDR1 LGHNA and CDR2 YNFKEQ. The CDR3 region is CASSQDARGGNQPQHF. The CDR3 nucleotides are TGTGCCAGCAGCCAAGATGCCAGGGGTGGCAATCAGCCCCAGCATTTT.

The chain couples TRBV5-3 to TRBJ1-5; D is unresolved. TRBV5-3 is recorded as an ORF, its role being uncertain. V was shortened by 4 bases and J by 4 bases, with 18 bases between the two germline ends. This CDR3 region has 16 residues. In DNA form, the CDR3 reads TGTGCCAGAAGCGGATTCTGGGTCGCGGAGAATCAGCCCCAGCATTTT. Its translation: CARSGFWVAENQPQHF.

The sample holds a few counts of this clone. The chain has TRBV5-5 and TRBJ1-1, with D hard to call. The CDR3 extends over 13 amino acids. The germline V gene has CDR1 SGHKS and CDR2 YYEKEE (reference sequence). The V and J ends lost 4 bases and 1 base respectively, with 8 bases between them. The CDR3 DNA reads as TGTGCCAGCAGCCTCTATGAGAACACTGAAGCTTTCTTT. As protein: CASSLYENTEAFF.

The gene calls are TRBV19 and TRBJ2-1, with 8 positions matching TRBD1. This CDR3 is built from 13 residues. V trimming: 7 bases; J trimming: 4 bases; junction bases outside the gene matches: 3. CDR1 and CDR2 (germline): LNHDA, SQIVND (reference sequence). CDR3 bases: TGTGCCAGTAATGGACAGGGTTACAATGAGCAGTTCTTC. Protein: CASNGQGYNEQFF. Supplemented by reference TRBV19 and TRBJ2-1, the full variable domain reads DGGITQSPKYLFRKEGQNVTLSCEQNLNHDAMYWYRQDPGQGLRLIYYSQIVNDFQKGDIAEGYSVSREKKESFPLTVTSAQKNPTAFYLCASNGQGYNEQFFGPGTRLTVL.

The V call is TRBV11-3, the J call TRBJ2-5, with 8 nucleotides matching TRBD1. Germline assignment: CDR1 SGHNT and CDR2 YENEEA. V was clipped by 1 base and J by 3 bases; unmatched bases: 13. There are 18 residues in the CDR3. CDR3 amino acids: CASSLVAGPAGGKETQYF. The CDR3 DNA reads TGTGCCAGCAGCTTAGTCGCAGGGCCCGCAGGGGGCAAAGAGACCCAGTACTTC.

The rearrangement uses TRBV15 and TRBJ2-7; 13 bases align to TRBD2. There are 15 residues in the CDR3. V lost 3 bases and J lost 3; bases outside the gene matches: 2. Germline values: CDR1 LNHNV, CDR2 YYDKDF (reference sequence). The CDR3 sequence is CATSRGLAGNYEQYF. In nucleotides, the CDR3 is TGTGCCACCAGCAGGGGACTAGCGGGGAACTACGAGCAGTACTTC.

The rearrangement uses TRBV6-5 and TRBJ2-3; tentatively, D is TRBD2 (6 bases). CDR3 size: 14 residues. CDR1 and CDR2 from the germline V gene are MNHEY and SVGAGI. The ends were cut back, 6 bases at V and 0 bases at J, with 10 bases in the middle. The CDR3 is CASRRDSSTDTQYF. CDR3 sequence (DNA): TGTGCCAGCAGGCGGGACTCTAGCACAGATACGCAGTATTTT.

This clone showed up just a few times. Other DNA sequences in this specimen translate into the identical CDR3. The chain couples TRBV9 to TRBJ2-3, with D maybe TRBD2 (5 bases). Trimming left V 0 bases short and J 6 bases short, with 5 bases between. Germline CDR1 and CDR2: SGDLS and YYNGEE. The CDR3 runs to 12 residues. The CDR3 DNA sequence: TGTGCCAGCAGCGTAGCGGGGGATACGCAGTATTTT. It yields the protein CASSVAGDTQYF.

The rearrangement links TRBV28 to TRBJ1-2; 7 bases are a match to TRBD1. V was clipped by 11 bases and J by 5 bases; unmatched bases: 11. From germline, CDR1 is MDHEN and CDR2 SYDVKM. The CDR3 consists of 13 residues. For the CDR3, the DNA is TGTGCCGCTACCACTACAGGGGTTTATGGCTACACCTTC. This gives the protein CAATTTGVYGYTF.

J is TRBJ1-6 and V is TRBV7-3, with a possible D match to TRBD1 (6 bases). With 8 bases removed from V and 10 bases from J, the gap between germline ends came to 15 bases. Germline V lookup: CDR1 SGHTA, CDR2 FQGTGA. The length of the CDR3 is 13 residues. Here the CDR3 DNA reads TGTGCCAGCTCAACAGGGCTGGGCTCACCCCTCCACTTT. Translation: CASSTGLGSPLHF.

This rearrangement joins TRBV5-6 to TRBJ2-7; 7 positions agree with TRBD1. Germline V lookup: CDR1 SGHDT, CDR2 YYEEEE. Germline trimming cut 5 bases from V and 7 bases from J; bases unmatched to any gene: 9. The CDR3 extends over 13 amino acids. CDR3 sequence (DNA): TGTGCCAGCAGAGAGGGACAGTGGGGGGAGCAGTACTTC. It specifies CASREGQWGEQYF.

The V and J genes are TRBV9 and TRBJ2-7; TRBD1 aligns across 8 bases. Per the germline V gene, CDR1 is SGDLS and CDR2 is YYNGEE. The CDR3 is made up of 14 amino acids. Unmatched junction bases numbered 5, after V lost 4 bases and J lost 2 bases. The CDR3 region has the DNA TGTGCCAGCAGCCTCCAGGGGGCCGCCTACGAGCAGTACTTC. This codes for CASSLQGAAYEQYF.

The rearrangement uses TRBV13 and TRBJ1-3, with D hard to call. Per the germline V gene, CDR1 is PRHDT and CDR2 is FYEKMQ (reference sequence). The CDR3 loop spans 16 amino acids. V dropped 5 bases and J dropped 4 bases, with 18 bases sitting between them. The CDR3 DNA reads TGTGCCAGCAGCCCACGGGGAAATGTGGTCGGAAACACCATATATTTT. Encoded protein: CASSPRGNVVGNTIYF. Full variable domain (rest looked up from reference TRBV13 and TRBJ1-3): AAGVIQSPRHLIKEKRETATLKCYPIPRHDTVYWYQQGPGQDPQFLISFYEKMQSDKGSIPDRFSAQQFSDYHSELNMSSLELGDSALYFCASSPRGNVVGNTIYFGEGSWLTVV.

The chain links TRBV4-1 to TRBJ1-2; D ambiguous. V dropped 6 bases and J dropped 4 bases, with 12 bases sitting between them. CDR1 is MGHRA and CDR2 is YSYEKL in the germline V gene. The CDR3 covers 13 residues. The CDR3 DNA reads TGCGCCAGCAGGTTTACTCCGGGCTATGGCTACACCTTC. Residues: CASRFTPGYGYTF.

The rearrangement links TRBV2 to TRBJ1-2; D may be TRBD1 (6 bases). The CDR3 extends over 14 amino acids. Trimming stripped 2 bases from V and 7 bases from J, with 14 bases between. Germline assignment: CDR1 SNHLY and CDR2 FYNNEI. In nucleotides, the CDR3 is TGTGCCAGCAGTGAACGGGACACAGGTCTTGGCTACACCTTC. This gives the protein CASSERDTGLGYTF.

The chain recombines TRBV5-4 with TRBJ2-5; 8 nucleotides align to TRBD2. This CDR3 is built from 15 residues. V trimming: 1 base; J trimming: 1 base; junction bases outside the gene matches: 3. From germline, CDR1 is SGHNT and CDR2 YYREEE (reference sequence). The CDR3 reads CASSLRGGTQETQYF. CDR3 DNA: TGTGCCAGCAGCTTGCGGGGGGGAACCCAAGAGACCCAGTACTTC.

CDR3 DNA: TGTGCCTGGACCCCGGACAGTAACACCGGGGAGCTGTTTTTT. As protein: CAWTPDSNTGELFF. This chain connects TRBV30 to TRBJ2-2, with a tentative D call TRBD1 (6 bases). The CDR3 covers 14 residues. Germline V gives CDR1 GTSNPN, CDR2 SVGIG (reference sequence). The V and J ends lost 4 bases and 2 bases respectively, with 11 bases between them.

The V call is TRBV4-1, the J call TRBJ1-1, with D possibly being TRBD1 (5 bases). The germline gives CDR1 MGHRA, CDR2 YSYEKL. This CDR3 is built from 18 residues. V was pared by 0 bases and J by 1 base, with 18 bases between. The CDR3 DNA is TGCGCCAGCAGCCAAGACGCGGGGGTTTGGGGGAAGAACACTGAAGCTTTCTTT. Its protein product is CASSQDAGVWGKNTEAFF.

The chain has TRBV15 and TRBJ2-6; D not certain. Germline lookup yields CDR1 LNHNV and CDR2 YYDKDF (reference sequence). V lost 9 bases, J lost 0 bases, and 12 bases lay in between. The CDR3 length is 15 residues. In DNA, the CDR3 is TGTGCCACGGGCGCAGTGCTCTCTGGGGCCAACGTCCTGACTTTC. Translated: CATGAVLSGANVLTF.

The J gene is TRBJ2-7, the V gene TRBV18; 9 bases fit TRBD2. The CDR3 contains 14 residues. The ends lost 3 bases at V and 4 bases at J; junction bases unmatched: 4. Germline CDR1 is KGHSH and CDR2 is LQKENI. For the CDR3, the DNA is TGTGCCAGCTCACCTGCGGGAGGGCCTTACGAGCAGTACTTC. The encoded protein is CASSPAGGPYEQYF.